The 18 T cell receptor beta chains below were found in one sample sequenced in a study of T cells in Graves' hyperthyroidism and ophthalmopathy (dated 2019 in TCRdb). Libraries were built with multiplex PCR. Instrument on record: Illumina HiSeq 2000. Amplification of TCR beta CDR3 regions was carried out from RNA transcripts. A first-round RT-PCR of the TCR CDR3 used the HTBI primer set with the Qiagen OneStep RT-PCR kit. Starting from the raw public reads, TCRdb applied fastp trimming at Q25, assembled clones with MiXCR and retained in-frame beta chains. A single entry per CDR3 protein holds the most common genes and DNA from its merged rows. This sample gives 800,000 or so distinct CDR3 sequences in total; around 39% of them show up just once. 7.5% to 9.5% of the sample comes from the top ten. Sequences were obtained from blood. Receptors originate from a young man with Graves' hyperthyroidism.

In its sample, this clonotype was seen many times. The CDR3 reads CASSSEGAQETQYF. CDR3 nucleotides: TGTGCCAGCAGCTCGGAGGGGGCACAAGAGACCCAGTACTTC. The J gene is TRBJ2-5, the V gene TRBV13, with a tentative D call TRBD1 (7 bases). In germline, CDR1 is PRHDT, CDR2 FYEKMQ (reference sequence). CDR3 length equals 14 residues. Trimming shortened V by 4 bases and J by 2 bases, and 11 bases separated the two germline ends.

This clonotype was detected a few times. The chain employs TRBV7-3 and TRBJ2-7; TRBD1 is a possible D gene (6 bases). This CDR3 is 14 amino acids long. Trimming pared 2 bases from V and 4 bases from J, leaving 12 bases between. Per the germline V gene, CDR1 is SGHTA and CDR2 is FQGTGA. The CDR3 sequence: CASSLLGHPYEQYF. In nucleotides, the CDR3 is TGTGCCAGCAGCTTACTGGGACACCCATACGAGCAGTACTTC.

About this clonotype itself: Its ends do not fully match the called genes, so a read error is possible. The chain uses TRBV7-2 and TRBJ1-2; D not resolved. The CDR3 has 14 amino acids. Germline V gene lookup returns CDR1 SGHTA and CDR2 FQGNSA. CDR3: CASSSSTANYGHTF. The CDR3 DNA follows: TGTGCCAGCAGCTCCTCTACAGCGAACTATGGCCACACCTTC. Full variable domain (remainder filled in from reference TRBV7-2 and TRBJ1-2): GAGVSQSPSNKVTEKGKDVELRCDPISGHTALYWYRQSLGQGLEFLIYFQGNSAPDKSGLPSDRFSAERTGGSVSTLTIQRTQQEDSAVYLCASSSSTANYGHTFGSGTRLTVV.

This clonotype showed up just once. This chain connects TRBV29-1 to TRBJ2-5, with 8 nucleotides matching TRBD1. The CDR3 has 13 residues. The ends lost 7 bases at V and 4 bases at J; junction bases unmatched: 8. Germline loops: CDR1 SQVTM, CDR2 ANQGSEA. CDR3 sequence (DNA): TGCAGCGCTCGACAGGGGTACGGAGAGACCCAGTACTTC. Translating gives CSARQGYGETQYF.

This clonotype was picked up a small number of times. This chain connects TRBV9 to TRBJ2-6; 9 bases align to TRBD1. The CDR3 is 19 residues long. Germline loops: CDR1 SGDLS, CDR2 YYNGEE. The ends lost 2 bases at V and 0 bases at J; junction bases unmatched: 9. The CDR3 coding sequence is TGTGCCAGCAGCGTCAGCTGGGACAGGGACAACTCTGGGGCCAACGTCCTGACTTTC. Translation gives CASSVSWDRDNSGANVLTF.

The V gene is TRBV29-1, the J gene TRBJ2-5, with D maybe TRBD2 (5 bases). Germline assignment: CDR1 SQVTM and CDR2 ANQGSEA. Trimming took off 8 bases at V and 5 bases at J, with 18 bases between the two ends. This CDR3 comprises 13 residues. The CDR3 region is CSSNGNPGETQYF. DNA of the CDR3: TGCAGCTCCAACGGGAATCCGGGCGAGACCCAGTACTTC.

The V call is TRBV27, the J call TRBJ2-5; D remains ambiguous. This CDR3 comprises 15 residues. The V gene's germline CDR1 is MNHEY and CDR2 SMNVEV (reference sequence). V lost 3 bases and J lost 2, with 13 bases in between. The CDR3 coding sequence is TGTGCCAGCAGTTTGTACAGTCCCACTCAAGAGACCCAGTACTTC. Encoded protein: CASSLYSPTQETQYF.

The genes are TRBV7-2 and TRBJ2-6, with 8 nucleotides matching TRBD1. Germline CDR1 and CDR2: SGHTA and FQGNSA. V shed 9 bases, J shed 0 bases, and the junction held 7 bases outside the gene matches. This CDR3 region has 16 residues. The CDR3 nucleotides are TGTGCCAGTTTAGGACAGGGCCACTCTGGGGCCAACGTCCTGACTTTC. Translated: CASLGQGHSGANVLTF.

This clonotype was seen many times. The chain has TRBV7-9 and TRBJ2-7, with D unclear. There are 11 residues in the CDR3. Germline CDR1 is SEHNR and CDR2 is FQNEAQ (reference sequence). The V gene lost 7 bases and the J gene lost 7 bases, with 11 bases spanning the gap. The CDR3 nucleotides read TGTGCCAGCACGATAGAGGAGGAGCAGTACTTC. This encodes CASTIEEEQYF.

V usage is TRBV2 and J usage is TRBJ2-7, with 9 bases fitting TRBD1. V lost 6 bases, J lost 4 bases, and 7 bases stayed unmatched. CDR1 SNHLY and CDR2 FYNNEI come from the germline V gene. This CDR3 has 14 amino acids. The CDR3 region has the DNA TGTGCCAGCAGCTGGACAGGGGCTGGGTACGAGCAGTACTTC. The encoded protein is CASSWTGAGYEQYF.

The genes are TRBV2 and TRBJ1-6; a possible D gene is TRBD1 (5 bases). Trimming took off 8 bases at V and 7 bases at J, with 12 bases between the two ends. CDR1 SNHLY and CDR2 FYNNEI come from the germline V gene. CDR3 length: 13 amino acids. As DNA, the CDR3 is TGTGCCAGCCCGGAGGGGCCGAATTCACCCCTCCACTTT. It yields the protein CASPEGPNSPLHF.

This clonotype has just a few counts. The rearrangement uses TRBV6-5 and TRBJ1-1; perhaps TRBD1 as D (6 bases). The CDR3 has 15 amino acids. Germline CDR1 MNHEY, CDR2 SVGAGI. V lost 0 bases, J lost 6 bases, and 14 bases lay in between. This CDR3 is CASSYSPGWGPEAFF. The CDR3, as DNA: TGTGCCAGCAGTTACTCCCCAGGGTGGGGGCCTGAAGCTTTCTTT.

For this clonotype: Since the CDR3 does not end with the conserved phenylalanine or tryptophan, this likely comes from a read error. The rearrangement uses TRBV5-6 and TRBJ2-7; 9 nucleotides line up with TRBD2. The ends lost 0 bases at V and 1 base at J; junction bases unmatched: 8. The CDR3 contains 17 residues. Looked up from germline, CDR1 is SGHDT and CDR2 is YYEEEE. CDR3 DNA sequence: TGTGCCAGCAGCTTGGTTGCGAGCGGGGGGCCTTCCTACGAGCAGTACCTC. Translated: CASSLVASGGPSYEQYL.

In its sample, this clonotype was seen many times. The V and J genes are TRBV7-9 and TRBJ1-4, with D unresolved. The V gene's germline CDR1 is SEHNR and CDR2 FQNEAQ (reference sequence). The CDR3 runs 15 residues. V was cut by 1 base and J by 9 bases, with 15 bases left in between. This chain's CDR3 is CASSLVASIQKKLFF. The CDR3 DNA follows: TGTGCCAGCAGCTTAGTTGCGTCCATCCAAAAAAAACTGTTTTTT. The full variable domain, in which reference TRBV7-9 and TRBJ1-4 provide the parts outside the CDR3, is DTGVSQNPRHKITKRGQNVTFRCDPISEHNRLYWYRQTLGQGPEFLTYFQNEAQLEKSRLLSDRFSAERPKGSFSTLEIQRTEQGDSAMYLCASSLVASIQKKLFFGSGTQLSVL.

This clonotype came up a few times. V is TRBV5-6 and J is TRBJ1-1; no clear D. Germline loops: CDR1 SGHDT, CDR2 YYEEEE. The V gene lost 4 bases and the J gene lost 5 bases, with 12 bases spanning the gap. The CDR3 sequence is 13 residues long. The CDR3 here is CASSPTPGTEAFF. DNA of the CDR3: TGTGCCAGCAGCCCCACCCCCGGGACTGAAGCTTTCTTT.

The chain combines TRBV7-8 with TRBJ2-5; the D call may be TRBD1 or TRBD2 (5 bases each). V lost 5 bases and J lost 7, with 17 bases in between. Looked up from germline, CDR1 is SGHVS and CDR2 is FQNEAQ. The CDR3 has 14 residues. This chain's CDR3 is CASSPGPLVGTQYF. The DNA for the CDR3 is TGTGCCAGCAGCCCGGGACCCCTCGTTGGGACCCAGTACTTC.

J is TRBJ1-6 and V is TRBV9, with 7 bases matching TRBD1. The length of the CDR3 is 12 residues. Germline V gives CDR1 SGDLS, CDR2 YYNGEE. V was pared by 4 bases and J by 15 bases, with 7 bases of the junction left unmatched. As DNA, the CDR3 is TGTGCCAGCAGCTGGGACAGCCAACTCCTCCACTTT. Its translation: CASSWDSQLLHF.

In its sample, this clonotype was seen a few times. This chain uses TRBV15 with TRBJ2-2, with 10 bases fitting TRBD2. V lost 3 bases and J lost 1; bases outside the gene matches: 17. Germline V gene data show CDR1 as LNHNV and CDR2 as YYDKDF (reference sequence). The CDR3 sequence is 21 residues long. CDR3: CATSSTTVGLAERQNTGELFF. The CDR3 DNA is TGTGCCACCAGCAGCACCACAGTAGGACTAGCGGAAAGACAGAACACCGGGGAGCTGTTTTTT.